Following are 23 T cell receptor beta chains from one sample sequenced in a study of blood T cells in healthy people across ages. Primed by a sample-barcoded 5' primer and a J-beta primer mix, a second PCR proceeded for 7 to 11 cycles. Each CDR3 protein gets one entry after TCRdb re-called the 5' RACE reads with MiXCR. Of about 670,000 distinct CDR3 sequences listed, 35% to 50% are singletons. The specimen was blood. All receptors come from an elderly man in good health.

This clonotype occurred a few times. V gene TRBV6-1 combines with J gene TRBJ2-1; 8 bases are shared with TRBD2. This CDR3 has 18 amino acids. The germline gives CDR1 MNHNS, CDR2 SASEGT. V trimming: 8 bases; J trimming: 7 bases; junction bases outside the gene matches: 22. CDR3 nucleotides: TGTGCCAGCCCAAAGCAAAATCTAGCGGGCCTACCTAGGAATGAGCAGTTCTTC. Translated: CASPKQNLAGLPRNEQFF.

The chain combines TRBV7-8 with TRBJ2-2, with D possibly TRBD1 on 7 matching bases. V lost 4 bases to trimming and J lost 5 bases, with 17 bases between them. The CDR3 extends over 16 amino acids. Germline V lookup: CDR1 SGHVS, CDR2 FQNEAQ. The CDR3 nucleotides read TGTGCCAGCAGCTCCCGACTACAGGGGAGGACCGGGGAGCTGTTTTTT. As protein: CASSSRLQGRTGELFF.

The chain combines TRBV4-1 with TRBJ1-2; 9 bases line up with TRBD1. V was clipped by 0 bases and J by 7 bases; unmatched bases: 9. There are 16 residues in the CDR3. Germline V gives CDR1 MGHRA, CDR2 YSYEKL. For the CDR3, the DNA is TGCGCCAGCAGCCAAGAATACAGGGGGCGCGGGTCTGGCTACACCTTC. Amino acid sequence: CASSQEYRGRGSGYTF.

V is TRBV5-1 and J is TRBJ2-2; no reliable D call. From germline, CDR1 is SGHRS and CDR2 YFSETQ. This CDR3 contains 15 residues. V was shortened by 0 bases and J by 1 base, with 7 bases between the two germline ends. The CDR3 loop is CASSLDVVNTGELFF. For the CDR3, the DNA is TGCGCCAGCAGCTTGGACGTTGTGAACACCGGGGAGCTGTTTTTT.

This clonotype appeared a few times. In DNA form, the CDR3 reads TGTGCCAGCAGCCAAGATTTTAGGGAGCAGTACTTC. Translating gives CASSQDFREQYF. The chain links TRBV3-1 to TRBJ2-5, with D maybe TRBD2 (5 bases). The CDR3 is 12 amino acids. Germline CDR1 LGHDT, CDR2 YNNKEL (reference sequence). V was cut by 0 bases and J by 11 bases, with 10 bases left in between.

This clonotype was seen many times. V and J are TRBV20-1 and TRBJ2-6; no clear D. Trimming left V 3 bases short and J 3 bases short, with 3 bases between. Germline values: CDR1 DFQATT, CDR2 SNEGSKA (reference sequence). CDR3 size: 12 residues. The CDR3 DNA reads TGCAGTGCTAGTATTGGGGCCAACGTCCTGACTTTC. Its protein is CSASIGANVLTF.

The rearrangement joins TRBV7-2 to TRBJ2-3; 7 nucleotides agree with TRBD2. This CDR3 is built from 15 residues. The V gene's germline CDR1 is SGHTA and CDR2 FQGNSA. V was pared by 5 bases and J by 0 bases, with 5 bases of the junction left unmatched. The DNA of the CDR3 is TGTGCCAGCAGCCCGACTAGCCGAAGCACAGATACGCAGTATTTT. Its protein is CASSPTSRSTDTQYF.

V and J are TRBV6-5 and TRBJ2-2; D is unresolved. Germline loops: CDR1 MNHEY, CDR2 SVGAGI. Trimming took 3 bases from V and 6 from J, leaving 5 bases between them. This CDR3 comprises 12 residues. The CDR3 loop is CASSYIPGELFF. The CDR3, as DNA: TGTGCCAGCAGTTATATCCCCGGGGAGCTGTTTTTT.

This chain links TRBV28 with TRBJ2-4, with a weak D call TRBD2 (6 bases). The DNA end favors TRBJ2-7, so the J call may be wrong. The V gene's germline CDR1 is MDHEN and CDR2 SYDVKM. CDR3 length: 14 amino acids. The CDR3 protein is CASRSGLSGYEQYF. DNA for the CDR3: TGTGCCAGCAGATCGGGACTCTCCGGGTACGAGCAGTACTTC.

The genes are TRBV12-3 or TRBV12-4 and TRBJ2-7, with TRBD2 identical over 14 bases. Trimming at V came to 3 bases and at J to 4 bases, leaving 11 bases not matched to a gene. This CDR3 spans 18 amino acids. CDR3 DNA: TGTGCCAGCAGTTTCCGGACTAGCGGGAGGCTGGGTTTGTACGAGCAGTACTTC. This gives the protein CASSFRTSGRLGLYEQYF.

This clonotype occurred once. The CDR3: CSAPDTVNTEAFF. The CDR3 DNA reads TGCAGTGCCCCCGACACGGTGAACACTGAAGCTTTCTTT. The chain is built from TRBV20-1 and TRBJ1-1; D remains unclear. The germline V gene encodes CDR1 DFQATT and CDR2 SNEGSKA (reference sequence). Trimming cost V 6 bases and J 0 bases, with 11 bases left between them. This CDR3 has 13 amino acids.

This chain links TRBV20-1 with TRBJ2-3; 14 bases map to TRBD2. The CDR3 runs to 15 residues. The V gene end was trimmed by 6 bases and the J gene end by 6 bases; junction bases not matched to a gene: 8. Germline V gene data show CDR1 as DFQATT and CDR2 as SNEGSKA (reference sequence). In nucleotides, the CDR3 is TGCAGTGCCACGGGGACTAGCGGGGGCCGGGATACGCAGTATTTT. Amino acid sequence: CSATGTSGGRDTQYF.

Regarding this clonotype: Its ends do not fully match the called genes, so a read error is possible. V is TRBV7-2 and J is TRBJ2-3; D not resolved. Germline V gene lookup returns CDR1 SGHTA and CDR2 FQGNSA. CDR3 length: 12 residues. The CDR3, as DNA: TGTTCCAGCAGCTTTAGCACAGATACGCAGTATTTT. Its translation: CSSSFSTDTQYF. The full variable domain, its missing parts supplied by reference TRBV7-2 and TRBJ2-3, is GAGVSQSPSNKVTEKGKDVELRCDPISGHTALYWYRQSLGQGLEFLIYFQGNSAPDKSGLPSDRFSAERTGGSVSTLTIQRTQQEDSAVYLCSSSFSTDTQYFGPGTRLTVL.

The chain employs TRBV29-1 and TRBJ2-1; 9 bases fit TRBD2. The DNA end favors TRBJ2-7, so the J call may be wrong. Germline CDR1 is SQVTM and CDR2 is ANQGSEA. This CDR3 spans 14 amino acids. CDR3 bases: TGCAGCGGACTAGCGGAGAGCTCCTACAATGAGCAGTACTTC. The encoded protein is CSGLAESSYNEQYF.

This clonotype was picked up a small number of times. The CDR3 nucleotides are TGTGCCAGCAGCCGTAGCGGAAACTCCTACGAGCAGTACTTC. Translation: CASSRSGNSYEQYF. The chain links TRBV3-1 to TRBJ2-4; TRBD2 is a possible D gene (6 bases). Near its end, the DNA agrees better with TRBJ2-7, so the J call may be wrong. The CDR3 sequence is 14 residues long. Germline CDR1 reads LGHDT; CDR2 reads YNNKEL (reference sequence).

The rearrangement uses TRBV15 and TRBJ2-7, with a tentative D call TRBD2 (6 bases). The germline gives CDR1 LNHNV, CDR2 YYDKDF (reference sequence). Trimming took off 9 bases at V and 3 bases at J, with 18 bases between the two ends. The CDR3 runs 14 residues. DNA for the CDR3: TGTGCCACTTCGAGGACGGGGGTCAACTACGAGCAGTACTTC. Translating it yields CATSRTGVNYEQYF.

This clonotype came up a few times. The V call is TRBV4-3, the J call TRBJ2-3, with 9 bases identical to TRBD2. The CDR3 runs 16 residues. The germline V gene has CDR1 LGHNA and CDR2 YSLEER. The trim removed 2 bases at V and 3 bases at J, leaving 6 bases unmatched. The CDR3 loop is CASSQNSGSVTDTQYF. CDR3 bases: TGCGCCAGCAGCCAAAATAGCGGGAGTGTGACAGATACGCAGTATTTT.

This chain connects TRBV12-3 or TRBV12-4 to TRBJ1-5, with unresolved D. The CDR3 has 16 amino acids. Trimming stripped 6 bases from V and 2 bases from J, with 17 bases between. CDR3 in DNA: TGTGCCAGCAGGGGAGATGCAGTCCGACGCAATCAGCCCCAGCATTTT. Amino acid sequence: CASRGDAVRRNQPQHF.

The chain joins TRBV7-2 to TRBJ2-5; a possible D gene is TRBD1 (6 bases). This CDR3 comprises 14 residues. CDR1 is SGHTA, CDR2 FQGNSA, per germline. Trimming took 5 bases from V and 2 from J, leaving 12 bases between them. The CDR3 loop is CASSRRQEQETQYF. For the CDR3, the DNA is TGTGCCAGCAGCCGAAGACAGGAACAAGAGACCCAGTACTTC. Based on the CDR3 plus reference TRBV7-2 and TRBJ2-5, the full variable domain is GAGVSQSPSNKVTEKGKDVELRCDPISGHTALYWYRQSLGQGLEFLIYFQGNSAPDKSGLPSDRFSAERTGGSVSTLTIQRTQQEDSAVYLCASSRRQEQETQYFGPGTRLLVL.

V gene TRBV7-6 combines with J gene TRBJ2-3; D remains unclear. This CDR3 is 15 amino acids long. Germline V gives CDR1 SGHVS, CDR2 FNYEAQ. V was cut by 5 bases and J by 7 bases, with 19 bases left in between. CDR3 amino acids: CASSPGGSLMYTQYF. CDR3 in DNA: TGTGCCAGCAGCCCCGGTGGATCCTTGATGTATACGCAGTATTTT.

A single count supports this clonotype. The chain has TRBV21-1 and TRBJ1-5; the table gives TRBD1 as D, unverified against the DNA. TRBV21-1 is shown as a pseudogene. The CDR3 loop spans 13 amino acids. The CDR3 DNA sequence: TGTGCCAGCAGCAAGATCCGGGCGGCAGCCCAGCATTTT. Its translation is CASSKIRAAAQHF.

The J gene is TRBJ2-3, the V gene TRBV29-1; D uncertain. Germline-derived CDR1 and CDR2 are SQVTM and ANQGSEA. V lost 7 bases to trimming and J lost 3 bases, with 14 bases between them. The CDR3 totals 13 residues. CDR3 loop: CSAPDIVTDTQYF. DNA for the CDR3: TGCAGCGCCCCCGACATTGTGACAGATACGCAGTATTTT.

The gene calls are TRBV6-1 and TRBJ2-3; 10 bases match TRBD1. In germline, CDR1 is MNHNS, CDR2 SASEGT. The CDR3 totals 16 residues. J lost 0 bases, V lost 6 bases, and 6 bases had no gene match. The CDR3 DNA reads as TGTGCCAGCAGACCGGACAGGGGGACTAGCACAGATACGCAGTATTTT. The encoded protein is CASRPDRGTSTDTQYF.